This T cell receptor (beta chain) came from a study of a mutant IDH1 vaccine in newly diagnosed glioma. Study as a whole: Treated individuals were about 60% male and around 38% female, averaging about 40 years of age. Former treatment meant radiotherapy, temozolomide, or both; the majority had gotten both. General study points: Of the patients, more than 80% had vaccine-induced immune responses. Seemingly, top peripheral T cell clonotype changes bore no relation to pseudoprogression.

A note on this clone: The antigen remains unidentified.

Trimming removed 1 base at V and 0 bases at J, with 9 bases between. Germline V gives CDR1 GTSNPN, CDR2 SVGIG (reference sequence). CDR3 length: 14 residues. Repertoires were generated with immunoSEQ multiplex PCR, while TCRdb's copy carries only in-frame clones and drops some. The table includes tens of thousands of clones, 93% detected once. Time point reported: baseline, week 1 (first vaccination visit). Treatment described: pre-vaccination baseline after standard-of-care therapy. The input for sequencing was PBMCs, taken from a glioma patient treated with radiotherapy, temozolomide or both. This receptor was identified in a man aged 35-49 years with glioma. This chain connects TRBV30 to TRBJ1-1; D call uncertain. The CDR3 DNA reads TGTGCCTGGAGTGACCCACAATTGAACACTGAAGCTTTCTTT. It is translated as CAWSDPQLNTEAFF.